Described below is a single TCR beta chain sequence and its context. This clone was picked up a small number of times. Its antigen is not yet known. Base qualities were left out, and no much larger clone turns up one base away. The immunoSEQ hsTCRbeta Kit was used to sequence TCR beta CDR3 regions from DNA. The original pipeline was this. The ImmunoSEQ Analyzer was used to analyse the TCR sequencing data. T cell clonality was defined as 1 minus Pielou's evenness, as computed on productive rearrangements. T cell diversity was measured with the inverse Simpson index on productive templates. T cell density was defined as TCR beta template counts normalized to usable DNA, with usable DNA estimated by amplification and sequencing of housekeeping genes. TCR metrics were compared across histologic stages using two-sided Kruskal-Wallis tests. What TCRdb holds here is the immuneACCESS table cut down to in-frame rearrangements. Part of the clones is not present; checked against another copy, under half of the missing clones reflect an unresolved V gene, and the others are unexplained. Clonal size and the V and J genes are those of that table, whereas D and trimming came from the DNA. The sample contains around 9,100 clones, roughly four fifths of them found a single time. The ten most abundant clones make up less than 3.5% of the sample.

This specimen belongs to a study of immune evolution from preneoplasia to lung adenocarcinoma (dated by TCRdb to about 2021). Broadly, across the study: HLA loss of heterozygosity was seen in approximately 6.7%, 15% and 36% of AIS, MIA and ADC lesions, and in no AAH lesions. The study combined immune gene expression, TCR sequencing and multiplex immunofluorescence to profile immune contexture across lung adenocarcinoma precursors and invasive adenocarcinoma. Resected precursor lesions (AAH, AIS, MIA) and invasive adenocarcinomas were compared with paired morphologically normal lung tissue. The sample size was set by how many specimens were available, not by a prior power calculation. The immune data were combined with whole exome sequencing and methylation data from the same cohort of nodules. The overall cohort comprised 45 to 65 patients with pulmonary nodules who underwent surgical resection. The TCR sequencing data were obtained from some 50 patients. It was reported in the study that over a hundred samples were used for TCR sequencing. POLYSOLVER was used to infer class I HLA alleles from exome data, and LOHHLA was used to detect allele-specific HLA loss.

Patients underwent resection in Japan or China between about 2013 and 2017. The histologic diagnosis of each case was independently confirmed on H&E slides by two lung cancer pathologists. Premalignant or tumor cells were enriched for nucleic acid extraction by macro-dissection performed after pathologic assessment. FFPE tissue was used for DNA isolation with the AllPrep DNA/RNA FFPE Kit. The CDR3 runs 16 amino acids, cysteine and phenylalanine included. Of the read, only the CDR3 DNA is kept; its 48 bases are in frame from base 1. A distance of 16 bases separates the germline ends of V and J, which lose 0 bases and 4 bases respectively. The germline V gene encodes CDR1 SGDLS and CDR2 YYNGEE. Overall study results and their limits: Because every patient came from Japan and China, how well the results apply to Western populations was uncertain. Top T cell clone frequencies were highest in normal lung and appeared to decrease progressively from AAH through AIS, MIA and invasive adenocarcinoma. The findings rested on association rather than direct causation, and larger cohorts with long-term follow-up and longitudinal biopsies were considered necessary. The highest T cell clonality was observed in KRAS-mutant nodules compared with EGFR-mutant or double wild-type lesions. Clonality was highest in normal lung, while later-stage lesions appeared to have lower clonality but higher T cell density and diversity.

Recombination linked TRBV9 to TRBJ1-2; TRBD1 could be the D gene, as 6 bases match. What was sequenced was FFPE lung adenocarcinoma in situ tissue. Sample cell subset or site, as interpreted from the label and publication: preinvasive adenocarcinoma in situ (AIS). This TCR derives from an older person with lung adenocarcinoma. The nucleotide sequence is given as TGTGCCAGCAGCGTAGTTCCCACAGGGCTGACCTATGGCTACACCTTC. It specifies CASSVVPTGLTYGYTF.